This T cell receptor (beta chain) emerged from a study of human CD8 memory T cell subsets. Study conclusions and caveats: High, similar diversity marked stem-like memory and precursor exhausted T cells but not effector memory cells.

UMI-labeled 5' RACE was the method by which TCR beta libraries were made. TCRdb reworked the 5' RACE reads into one entry per CDR3 protein, no DNA. The table for this sample gives 9,500 to 13,000 distinct CDR3 sequences. Concerning this clonotype itself: What it binds is not known.

The phenotype assigned to stem-like memory CD8+ T cells (TSTEM) was CCR7+ PD-1- TIGIT-. Total CD8+ T cells were enriched by a separation that was negative and magnetic. The CDR3 runs 15 residues. Input material: CD8+ stem-like memory T cells (TSCM and TCM) sorted from PBMCs. Subset defined: stem-like memory CD8 T cells (TSTEM), CCR7+ PD-1- TIGIT-. The genes are TRBV12-3 or TRBV12-4 and TRBJ2-2; TCRdb's assignment of TRBD1 cannot be checked, as there is no DNA. The TCR sequence derives from a human donor in good health. This chain's CDR3 is CASSRDRGGTGELFF.